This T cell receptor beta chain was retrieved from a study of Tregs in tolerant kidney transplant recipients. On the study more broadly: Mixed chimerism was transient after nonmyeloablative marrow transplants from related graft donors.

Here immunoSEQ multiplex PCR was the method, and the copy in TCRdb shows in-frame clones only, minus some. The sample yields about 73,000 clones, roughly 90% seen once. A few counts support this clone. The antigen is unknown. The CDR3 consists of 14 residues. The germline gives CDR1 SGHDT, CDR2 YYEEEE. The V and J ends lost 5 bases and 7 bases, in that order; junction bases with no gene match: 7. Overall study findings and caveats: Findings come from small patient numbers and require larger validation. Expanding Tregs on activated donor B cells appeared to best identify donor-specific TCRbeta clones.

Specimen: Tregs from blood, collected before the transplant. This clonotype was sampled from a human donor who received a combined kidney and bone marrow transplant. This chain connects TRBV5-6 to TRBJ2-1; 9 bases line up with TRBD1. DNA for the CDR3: TGTGCCAGCAGTTCCGACAGGGGGGTGAATGAGCAGTTCTTC. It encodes CASSSDRGVNEQFF.